The 24 T cell receptor beta chains presented below share a single source sample, sequenced in a study of human T cells and chemical hapten exposure. The time point was: patch test 1, 2 weeks after DPC sensitization. Treatment meaning: therapeutic diphenylcyclopropenone sensitization with weekly scalp DPC. TCRdb used MiXCR to reprocess the RACE reads, holding one entry per CDR3 protein. The table records about 120,000 distinct CDR3 sequences, 9.5% to 13% of them present only once. Sample: whole blood, taken in connection with sensitization to the hapten diphenylcyclopropenone (DPC). The source of these receptors is a woman in her forties or fifties with alopecia areata. Some clones in this sample may be carry-over from other donors' samples.

This clonotype was seen ten or more times. The rearrangement joins TRBV7-9 to TRBJ1-4, with D possibly TRBD1 on 6 matching bases. V was pared by 2 bases and J by 7 bases, with 11 bases between. There are 14 residues in the CDR3. Germline V gene data show CDR1 as SEHNR and CDR2 as FQNEAQ (reference sequence). The CDR3 DNA is TGTGCCAGCAGCTTAATACAGGGTGGTGAAAAACTGTTTTTT. Protein product: CASSLIQGGEKLFF.

V is TRBV5-1 and J is TRBJ2-3; 14 bases align to TRBD2. The CDR3 sequence is 16 residues long. Germline assignment: CDR1 SGHRS and CDR2 YFSETQ. V was clipped by 4 bases and J by 8 bases; unmatched bases: 9. CDR3 residues: CASSAGTSGGGGTQYF. The CDR3 nucleotides are TGCGCCAGCAGCGCCGGGACTAGCGGGGGCGGAGGTACGCAGTATTTT. The complete variable domain, with remaining parts taken from reference TRBV5-1 and TRBJ2-3, reads KAGVTQTPRYLIKTRGQQVTLSCSPISGHRSVSWYQQTPGQGLQFLFEYFSETQRNKGNFPGRFSGRQFSNSRSEMNVSTLELGDSALYLCASSAGTSGGGGTQYFGPGTRLTVL.

This clonotype was seen at least ten times. J is TRBJ2-3 and V is TRBV7-9, with D perhaps matching TRBD1 (5 bases). This CDR3 has 14 amino acids. Per the germline V gene, CDR1 is SEHNR and CDR2 is FQNEAQ (reference sequence). Between the trimmed V and J ends, which lost 4 bases and 3 bases, there was a span of 11 bases. As DNA, the CDR3 is TGTGCCAGCAGCTCCAGTCCAGGGACAGATACGCAGTATTTT. Translated, it gives CASSSSPGTDTQYF.

The CDR3 DNA follows: TGTGCCAGCAGTCCCCGGCGTATCCGAGCGGGAGCGGGGTATGGGACCCAGTACTTC. It is translated as CASSPRRIRAGAGYGTQYF. The chain carries TRBV27 and TRBJ2-5; 8 bases match TRBD2. Germline CDR1 MNHEY, CDR2 SMNVEV (reference sequence). The CDR3 totals 19 residues. V trimming: 5 bases; J trimming: 7 bases; junction bases outside the gene matches: 24.

CDR3 in amino acids: CASSPSGRAGKNIQYF. CDR3 bases: TGTGCCAGCTCCCCTAGCGGGAGGGCCGGCAAAAACATTCAGTACTTC. The V gene is TRBV7-2, the J gene TRBJ2-4; the match to TRBD2 covers 12 bases. The J segment lost 3 bases and the V segment lost 8 bases, leaving 8 bases of the junction unmatched. CDR3 size: 16 residues. Germline CDR1 SGHTA, CDR2 FQGNSA.

This clonotype has a handful of counts. This chain uses TRBV10-2 with TRBJ1-2; D uncertain. The CDR3 length is 16 residues. Looked up from germline, CDR1 is WSHSY and CDR2 is SAAADI. Trimming left V 4 bases short and J 7 bases short, with 22 bases between. DNA for the CDR3: TGCGCCAGCAGTGCGAATTCGGGATCCTTGGCGTCTGGCTACACCTTC. Translating gives CASSANSGSLASGYTF.

This rearrangement joins TRBV12-3 or TRBV12-4 to TRBJ1-6; 7 nucleotides align to TRBD1. Trimming removed 7 bases from V and 7 bases from J; junction bases left unmatched: 7. The CDR3 covers 14 residues. DNA for the CDR3: TGTGCCAGCATGCTGACAGGGACCAATTCACCCCTCCACTTT. Protein: CASMLTGTNSPLHF.

The chain links TRBV12-3 or TRBV12-4 to TRBJ1-2; 7 bases line up with TRBD1. V lost 0 bases to trimming and J lost 2 bases; unmatched junction nucleotides: 3. CDR3 length: 15 amino acids. The CDR3 region has the DNA TGTGCCAGCAGTTTAGCCGTACAGGGGAACTATGGCTACACCTTC. Its translation is CASSLAVQGNYGYTF.

This clonotype showed up many times. The chain combines TRBV5-1 with TRBJ2-1; D gene uncertain. The CDR3 has 15 amino acids. Germline CDR1 is SGHRS and CDR2 is YFSETQ. The V and J ends lost 2 bases and 0 bases respectively, with 9 bases between them. The CDR3 region is CASSLDSVSYNEQFF. The CDR3, as DNA: TGCGCCAGCAGCTTAGACTCCGTCTCCTACAATGAGCAGTTCTTC.

This clonotype was picked up many times. The rearrangement joins TRBV6-5 to TRBJ2-2; no firm D call. Trimming took 6 bases from V and 4 from J, leaving 18 bases between them. The germline gives CDR1 MNHEY, CDR2 SVGAGI. The CDR3 length is 16 residues. The CDR3 region is CASRVMILAPTGELFF. CDR3 in DNA: TGTGCCAGCAGAGTTATGATCTTGGCTCCCACCGGGGAGCTGTTTTTT.

In its sample, this clonotype was seen many times. The J gene is TRBJ2-7, the V gene TRBV5-1; D unclear. This CDR3 comprises 14 residues. Trimming removed 0 bases from V and 0 bases from J, with 7 bases in between. Germline CDR1 SGHRS, CDR2 YFSETQ. The CDR3 loop is CASSLDPSSYEQYF. In DNA, the CDR3 is TGCGCCAGCAGCTTGGACCCCAGCTCCTACGAGCAGTACTTC.

This clonotype was observed a handful of times. This rearrangement joins TRBV12-3 or TRBV12-4 to TRBJ2-1; TRBD2 aligns across 11 bases. This CDR3 is 15 amino acids long. V shed 5 bases and J 4 bases; nucleotides not matched to a gene: 4. The DNA of the CDR3 is TGTGCCAGCAGTATTAGCGGGAGGGATTACAATGAGCAGTTCTTC. Its translation is CASSISGRDYNEQFF.

In its sample, this clonotype was seen a few times. In nucleotides, the CDR3 is TGCAGCGTTGAAAGACAGCCTGGTGGAGATGAGCAGTTCTTC. Its translation is CSVERQPGGDEQFF. The chain has TRBV29-1 and TRBJ2-1; TRBD1 might be the D (5 bases). V gave up 2 bases and J gave up 8 bases, with 16 bases separating them. Germline V gives CDR1 SQVTM, CDR2 ANQGSEA. This CDR3 contains 14 residues.

This sequence joins TRBV5-1 and TRBJ2-5, with TRBD1 matching over 9 bases. The CDR3 contains 15 residues. The V gene's germline CDR1 is SGHRS and CDR2 YFSETQ. After removal of 0 bases from V and 4 bases from J, the junction contained 4 bases not matched to a gene. The CDR3 spells CASSLAGQGRETQYF. CDR3 in DNA: TGCGCCAGCAGCTTGGCGGGACAGGGAAGAGAGACCCAGTACTTC.

Details on this clonotype: A much more abundant neighbour one base away suggests this may be a read error. The V call is TRBV21-1, the J call TRBJ2-3. TRBV21-1 is described as a pseudogene. This CDR3 has 16 residues. The CDR3 DNA reads as TGTGCCAGCAGCAAAGTCCGGACGACTAGCACAGATACGCAGAATTTT. Residues: CASSKVRTTSTDTQNF.

This clonotype was observed a few times. The chain joins TRBV12-5 to TRBJ2-2; no clear D gene. Per the germline V gene, CDR1 is LGHNT and CDR2 is FRNRAP. The CDR3 runs 13 residues. With 1 base removed from V and 6 bases from J, the gap between germline ends came to 6 bases. CDR3 nucleotides: TGTGCTAGTGGTTTGGACAGAGCCGGGGAGCTGTTTTTT. Its translation is CASGLDRAGELFF.

There are many counts of this clonotype. This chain joins TRBV4-3 and TRBJ2-3; the D gene could be TRBD1 or TRBD2 (5 bases each). From germline, CDR1 is LGHNA and CDR2 YSLEER. Trimming removed 1 base at V and 3 bases at J, with 8 bases between. CDR3 size: 14 residues. This CDR3 is CASSQAWGTDTQYF. CDR3 nucleotides: TGCGCCAGCAGCCAAGCGTGGGGGACAGATACGCAGTATTTT.

The chain couples TRBV6-5 to TRBJ1-1; D is possibly TRBD1 (5 bases). Between the trimmed V and J ends, which lost 5 bases and 5 bases, there was a span of 21 bases. The CDR3 length is 16 residues. Germline-derived CDR1 and CDR2 are MNHEY and SVGAGI. CDR3 DNA: TGTGCCAGCAGTAGCCCCAGAGGAGGGGCAGGGACTGAAGCTTTCTTT. As protein: CASSSPRGGAGTEAFF.

This clonotype was seen many times. V gene TRBV20-1 combines with J gene TRBJ1-1; TRBD1 might be the D (6 bases). Trimming shortened V by 0 bases and J by 2 bases, and 7 bases separated the two germline ends. This CDR3 is 13 amino acids long. CDR1 and CDR2 from the germline V gene are DFQATT and SNEGSKA (reference sequence). CDR3 DNA: TGCAGTGCTAGAGACAGGGGAAACACTGAAGCTTTCTTT. As protein: CSARDRGNTEAFF.

On this clonotype itself: This could be a read error, since a much larger clone is one nucleotide away. V usage is TRBV27 and J usage is TRBJ1-1, with D maybe TRBD1 (5 bases). This CDR3 region has 13 residues. Germline V gene sequence: CDR1 MNHEY, CDR2 SMNVEV (reference sequence). Trimming removed 6 bases at V and 1 base at J, with 9 bases between. The CDR3, as DNA: TGTGCCAGCAGGACCGACAGGAACACTGAAGCTTTCTTT. It yields the protein CASRTDRNTEAFF.

The table lists this clonotype with a few counts. This chain connects TRBV29-1 to TRBJ2-1, with no clear D. CDR3 length: 13 amino acids. Germline loops: CDR1 SQVTM, CDR2 ANQGSEA. Between the trimmed V and J ends, which lost 4 bases and 3 bases, there was a span of 10 bases. DNA of the CDR3: TGCAGCGTTGTAAACAGCAACTACAATGAGCAGTTCTTC. This gives the protein CSVVNSNYNEQFF.

V and J are TRBV3-1 and TRBJ1-4, with D uncertain. The CDR3 loop spans 12 amino acids. The germline V gene encodes CDR1 LGHDT and CDR2 YNNKEL (reference sequence). Trimming stripped 2 bases from V and 4 bases from J, with 2 bases between. Written as DNA, the CDR3 is TGTGCCAGCAGCCAAAGTAATGAAAAACTGTTTTTT. Amino acid sequence: CASSQSNEKLFF.

The chain has TRBV24-1 and TRBJ1-2, with D hard to call. The V end lost 6 bases, the J end lost 3 bases, and 10 bases lay between the germline ends. This CDR3 region has 13 residues. The germline CDR1 and CDR2 sequences are KGHDR and SFDVKD. The CDR3 region is CATSYNSYYGYTF. In nucleotides, the CDR3 is TGTGCCACCAGTTACAACAGCTACTATGGCTACACCTTC.

This clonotype appeared many times. The chain recombines TRBV2 with TRBJ2-7, with 9 bases identical to TRBD1. The V and J ends lost 7 bases and 6 bases, in that order; junction bases with no gene match: 10. The CDR3 length is 14 residues. The V gene's germline CDR1 is SNHLY and CDR2 FYNNEI. The CDR3 loop reads CASIRQGGRIEQYF. The CDR3, as DNA: TGTGCCAGCATTCGACAGGGGGGTCGGATCGAGCAGTACTTC.